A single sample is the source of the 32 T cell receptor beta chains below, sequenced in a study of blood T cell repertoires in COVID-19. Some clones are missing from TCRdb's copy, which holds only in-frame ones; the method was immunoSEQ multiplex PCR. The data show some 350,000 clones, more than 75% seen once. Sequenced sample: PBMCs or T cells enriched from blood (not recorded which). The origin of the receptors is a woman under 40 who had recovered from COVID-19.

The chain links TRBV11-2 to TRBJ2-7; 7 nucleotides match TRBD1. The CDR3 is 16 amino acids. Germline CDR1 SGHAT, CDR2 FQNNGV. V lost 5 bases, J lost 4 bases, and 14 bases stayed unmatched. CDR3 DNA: TGTGCCAGCAGCCCCCTCAATCGACAGGGAGTATACGAGCAGTACTTC. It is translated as CASSPLNRQGVYEQYF.

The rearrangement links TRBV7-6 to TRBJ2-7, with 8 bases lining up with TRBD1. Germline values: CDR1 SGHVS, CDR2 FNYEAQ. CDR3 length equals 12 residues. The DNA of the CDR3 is TGTCCCCGAACAGGGGGTCAATACGAGCAGTACTTC. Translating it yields CPRTGGQYEQYF. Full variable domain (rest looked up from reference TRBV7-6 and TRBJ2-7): GAGVSQSPRYKVTKRGQDVALRCDPISGHVSLYWYRQALGQGPEFLTYFNYEAQQDKSGLPNDRFSAERPEGSISTLTIQRTEQRDSAMYRCPRTGGQYEQYFGPGTRLTVT.

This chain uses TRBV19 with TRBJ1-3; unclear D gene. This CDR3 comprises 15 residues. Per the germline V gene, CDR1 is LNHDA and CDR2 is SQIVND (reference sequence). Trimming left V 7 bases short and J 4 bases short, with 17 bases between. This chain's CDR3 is CASTKTESYGNTIYF. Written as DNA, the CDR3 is TGTGCCAGTACCAAGACGGAGTCCTACGGAAACACCATATATTTT.

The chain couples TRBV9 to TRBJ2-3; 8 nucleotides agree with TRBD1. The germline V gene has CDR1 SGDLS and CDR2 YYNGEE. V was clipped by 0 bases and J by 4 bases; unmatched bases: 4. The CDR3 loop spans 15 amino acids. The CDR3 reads CASSVVPGQADTQYF. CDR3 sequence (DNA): TGTGCCAGCAGCGTAGTCCCGGGACAGGCAGATACGCAGTATTTT.

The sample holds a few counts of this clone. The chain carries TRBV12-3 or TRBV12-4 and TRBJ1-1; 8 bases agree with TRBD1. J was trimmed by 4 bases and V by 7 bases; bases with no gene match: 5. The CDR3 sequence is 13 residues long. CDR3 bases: TGTGCCAGCATTTCAACAGGGGGCACTGAAGCTTTCTTT. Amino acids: CASISTGGTEAFF.

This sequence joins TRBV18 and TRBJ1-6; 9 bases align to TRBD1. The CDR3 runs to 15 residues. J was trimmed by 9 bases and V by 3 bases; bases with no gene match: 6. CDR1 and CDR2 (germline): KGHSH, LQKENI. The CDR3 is CASSPPGQGTSPLHF. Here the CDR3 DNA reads TGTGCCAGCTCACCCCCGGGACAGGGTACTTCACCCCTCCACTTT.

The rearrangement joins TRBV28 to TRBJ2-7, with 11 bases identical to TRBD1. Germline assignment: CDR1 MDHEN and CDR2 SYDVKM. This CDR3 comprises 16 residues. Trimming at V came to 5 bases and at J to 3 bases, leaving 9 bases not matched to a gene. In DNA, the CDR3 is TGTGCCAGCAGTCCAACCGGACAGGGGGCGGACTACGAGCAGTACTTC. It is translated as CASSPTGQGADYEQYF.

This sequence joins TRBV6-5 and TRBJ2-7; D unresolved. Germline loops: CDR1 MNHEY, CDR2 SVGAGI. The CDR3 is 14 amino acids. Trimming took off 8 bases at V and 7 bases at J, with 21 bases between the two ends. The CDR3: CASAKYGILREQYF. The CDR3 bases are TGTGCCAGCGCGAAGTACGGAATCCTGCGGGAGCAGTACTTC.

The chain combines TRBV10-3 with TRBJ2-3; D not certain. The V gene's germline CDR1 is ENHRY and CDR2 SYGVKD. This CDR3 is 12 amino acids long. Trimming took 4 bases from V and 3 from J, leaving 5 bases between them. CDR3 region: CAISGPTDTQYF. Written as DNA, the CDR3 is TGTGCCATCAGTGGGCCAACAGATACGCAGTATTTT.

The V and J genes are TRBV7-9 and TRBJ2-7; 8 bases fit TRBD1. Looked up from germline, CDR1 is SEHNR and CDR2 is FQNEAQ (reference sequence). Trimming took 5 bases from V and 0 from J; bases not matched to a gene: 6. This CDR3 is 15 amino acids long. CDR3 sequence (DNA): TGTGCCAGCAGCCCCAGGGGGCCCTTCTCCTACGAGCAGTACTTC. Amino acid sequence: CASSPRGPFSYEQYF.

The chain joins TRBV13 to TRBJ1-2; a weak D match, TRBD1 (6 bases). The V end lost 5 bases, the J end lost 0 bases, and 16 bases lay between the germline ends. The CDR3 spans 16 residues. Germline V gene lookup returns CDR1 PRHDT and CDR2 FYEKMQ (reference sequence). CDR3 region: CASSPKGQTTNYGYTF. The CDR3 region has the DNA TGTGCCAGCAGCCCAAAAGGACAGACAACTAACTATGGCTACACCTTC.

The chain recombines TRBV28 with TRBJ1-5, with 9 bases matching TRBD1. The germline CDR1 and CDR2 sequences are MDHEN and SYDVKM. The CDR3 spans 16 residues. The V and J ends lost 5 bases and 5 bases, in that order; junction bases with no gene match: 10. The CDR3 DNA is TGTGCCAGCAGTATTAAACCGGGACAGGGTTATCAGCCCCAGCATTTT. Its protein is CASSIKPGQGYQPQHF. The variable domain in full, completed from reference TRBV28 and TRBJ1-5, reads DVKVTQSSRYLVKRTGEKVFLECVQDMDHENMFWYRQDPGLGLRLIYFSYDVKMKEKGDIPEGYSVSREKKERFSLILESASTNQTSMYLCASSIKPGQGYQPQHFGDGTRLSIL.

CDR3 in amino acids: CASSYSTSGSYNEQFF. In nucleotides, the CDR3 is TGTGCCAGCAGTTACTCGACTAGCGGTTCCTACAATGAGCAGTTCTTC. The V and J genes are TRBV6-5 and TRBJ2-1; 9 bases are shared with TRBD2. Losses at the gene ends were 0 bases for V and 1 base for J; bases not matched to a gene: 1. This CDR3 has 16 residues. Germline assignment: CDR1 MNHEY and CDR2 SVGAGI.

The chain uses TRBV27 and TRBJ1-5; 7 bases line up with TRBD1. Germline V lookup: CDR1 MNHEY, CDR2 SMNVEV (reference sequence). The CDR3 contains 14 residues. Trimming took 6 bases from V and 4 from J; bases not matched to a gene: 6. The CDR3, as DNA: TGTGCCAGCAGCCATAGGGGGCTGAATCAGCCCCAGCATTTT. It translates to CASSHRGLNQPQHF.

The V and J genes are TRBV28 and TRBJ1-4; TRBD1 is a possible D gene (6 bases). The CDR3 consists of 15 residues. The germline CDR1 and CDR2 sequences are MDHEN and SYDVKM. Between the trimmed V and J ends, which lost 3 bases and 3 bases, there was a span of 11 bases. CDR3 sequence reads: CASSLGGAANEKLFF. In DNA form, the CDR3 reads TGTGCCAGCAGTTTGGGGGGGGCGGCTAATGAAAAACTGTTTTTT.

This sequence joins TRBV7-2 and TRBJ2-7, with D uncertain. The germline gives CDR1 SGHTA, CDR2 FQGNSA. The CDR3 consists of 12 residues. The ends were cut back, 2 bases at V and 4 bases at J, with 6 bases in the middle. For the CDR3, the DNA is TGTGCCAGCAGCTTAAATAAATACGAGCAGTACTTC. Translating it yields CASSLNKYEQYF.

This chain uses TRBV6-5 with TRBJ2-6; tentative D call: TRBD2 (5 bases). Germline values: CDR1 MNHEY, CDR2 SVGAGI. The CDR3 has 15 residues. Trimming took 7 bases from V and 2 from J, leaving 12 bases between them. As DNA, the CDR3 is TGTGCCAGCACCTCCCCCGGGACTGGGGCCAACGTCCTGACTTTC. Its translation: CASTSPGTGANVLTF.

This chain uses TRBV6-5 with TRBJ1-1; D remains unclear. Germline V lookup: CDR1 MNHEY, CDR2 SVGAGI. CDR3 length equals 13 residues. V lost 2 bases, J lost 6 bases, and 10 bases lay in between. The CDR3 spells CASSYDGSAEAFF. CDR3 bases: TGTGCCAGCAGTTACGACGGTAGCGCTGAAGCTTTCTTT.

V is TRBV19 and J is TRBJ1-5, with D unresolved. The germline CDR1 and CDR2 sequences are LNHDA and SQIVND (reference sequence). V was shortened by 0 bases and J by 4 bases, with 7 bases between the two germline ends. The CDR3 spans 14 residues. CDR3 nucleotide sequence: TGTGCCAGTAGTATAGATCCCGGGAATCAGCCCCAGCATTTT. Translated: CASSIDPGNQPQHF.

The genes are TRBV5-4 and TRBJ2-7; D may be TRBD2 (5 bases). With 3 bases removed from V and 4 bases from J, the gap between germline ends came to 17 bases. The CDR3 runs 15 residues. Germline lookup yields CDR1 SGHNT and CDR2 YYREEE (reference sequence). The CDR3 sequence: CASSSFTDSFYEQYF. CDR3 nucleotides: TGTGCCAGCAGCTCGTTTACGGACTCGTTTTACGAGCAGTACTTC.

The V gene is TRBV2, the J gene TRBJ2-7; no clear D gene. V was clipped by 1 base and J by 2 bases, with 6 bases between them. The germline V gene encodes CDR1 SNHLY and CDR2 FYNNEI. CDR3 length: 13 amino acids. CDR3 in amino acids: CASSEDFTYEQYF. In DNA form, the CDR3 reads TGTGCCAGCAGTGAAGACTTTACCTACGAGCAGTACTTC.

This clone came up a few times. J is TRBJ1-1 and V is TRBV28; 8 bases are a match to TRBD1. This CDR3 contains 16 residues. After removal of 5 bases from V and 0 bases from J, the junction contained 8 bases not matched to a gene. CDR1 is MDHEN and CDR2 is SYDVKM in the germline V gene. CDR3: CASSPGTGIMNTEAFF. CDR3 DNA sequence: TGTGCCAGCAGTCCCGGGACAGGTATCATGAACACTGAAGCTTTCTTT.

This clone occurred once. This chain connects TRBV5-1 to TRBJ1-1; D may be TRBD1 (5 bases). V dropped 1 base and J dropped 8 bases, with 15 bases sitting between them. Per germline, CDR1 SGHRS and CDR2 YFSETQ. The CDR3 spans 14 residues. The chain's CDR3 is CASSLSQGREEAFF. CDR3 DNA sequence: TGCGCCAGCAGCTTGTCCCAGGGTAGGGAAGAAGCTTTCTTT. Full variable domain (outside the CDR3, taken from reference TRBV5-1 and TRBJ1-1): KAGVTQTPRYLIKTRGQQVTLSCSPISGHRSVSWYQQTPGQGLQFLFEYFSETQRNKGNFPGRFSGRQFSNSRSEMNVSTLELGDSALYLCASSLSQGREEAFFGQGTRLTVV.

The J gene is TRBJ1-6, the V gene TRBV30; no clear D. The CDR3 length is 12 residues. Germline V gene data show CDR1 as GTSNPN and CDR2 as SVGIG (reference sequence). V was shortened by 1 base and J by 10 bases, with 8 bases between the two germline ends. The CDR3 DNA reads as TGTGCCTGGAGTGCAGGAGGGTCACCCCTCCACTTT. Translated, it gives CAWSAGGSPLHF.

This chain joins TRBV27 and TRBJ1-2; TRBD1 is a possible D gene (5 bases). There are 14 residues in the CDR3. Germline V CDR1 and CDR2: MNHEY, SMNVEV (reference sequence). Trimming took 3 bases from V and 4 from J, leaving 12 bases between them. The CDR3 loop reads CASSFTPGLYGYTF. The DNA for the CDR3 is TGTGCCAGCAGTTTTACCCCGGGACTCTATGGCTACACCTTC.

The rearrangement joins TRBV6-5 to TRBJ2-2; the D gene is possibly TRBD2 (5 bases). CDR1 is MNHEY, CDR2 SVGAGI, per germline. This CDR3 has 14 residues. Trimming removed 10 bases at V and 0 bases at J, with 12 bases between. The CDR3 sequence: CAIGKHPNTGELFF. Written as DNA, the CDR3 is TGTGCCATCGGGAAGCACCCGAACACCGGGGAGCTGTTTTTT.

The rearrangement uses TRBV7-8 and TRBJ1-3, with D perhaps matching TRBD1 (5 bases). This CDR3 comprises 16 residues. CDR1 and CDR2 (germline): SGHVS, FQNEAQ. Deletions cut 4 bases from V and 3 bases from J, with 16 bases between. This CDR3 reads CASSSTDSIRGNTIYF. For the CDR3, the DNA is TGTGCCAGCAGCTCGACAGACTCAATCCGTGGAAACACCATATATTTT.

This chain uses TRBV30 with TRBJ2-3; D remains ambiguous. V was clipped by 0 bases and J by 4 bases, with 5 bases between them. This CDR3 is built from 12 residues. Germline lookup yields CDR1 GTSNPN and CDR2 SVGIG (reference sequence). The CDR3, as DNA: TGTGCCTGGAGTGTCCCTCCAGATACGCAGTATTTT. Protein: CAWSVPPDTQYF.

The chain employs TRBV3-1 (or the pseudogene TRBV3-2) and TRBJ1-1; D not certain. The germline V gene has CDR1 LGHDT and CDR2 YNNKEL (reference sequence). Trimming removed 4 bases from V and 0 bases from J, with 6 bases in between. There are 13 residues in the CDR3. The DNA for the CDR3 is TGTGCCAGCAGCCTAGTAATGAACACTGAAGCTTTCTTT. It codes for CASSLVMNTEAFF.

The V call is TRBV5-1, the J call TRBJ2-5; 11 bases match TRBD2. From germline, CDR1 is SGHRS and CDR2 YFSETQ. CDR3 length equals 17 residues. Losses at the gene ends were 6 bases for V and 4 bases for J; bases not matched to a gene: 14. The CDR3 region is CASTSLPSGGIGETQYF. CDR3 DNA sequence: TGCGCCAGCACCTCGTTACCTAGCGGGGGGATAGGAGAGACCCAGTACTTC.

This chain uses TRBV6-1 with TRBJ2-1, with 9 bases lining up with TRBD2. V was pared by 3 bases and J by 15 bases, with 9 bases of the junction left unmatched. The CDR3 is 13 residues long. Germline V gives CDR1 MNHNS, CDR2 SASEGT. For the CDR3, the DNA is TGTGCCAGCAGTGATACTCCGGGACTAGCTGGGTTCTTC. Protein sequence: CASSDTPGLAGFF.

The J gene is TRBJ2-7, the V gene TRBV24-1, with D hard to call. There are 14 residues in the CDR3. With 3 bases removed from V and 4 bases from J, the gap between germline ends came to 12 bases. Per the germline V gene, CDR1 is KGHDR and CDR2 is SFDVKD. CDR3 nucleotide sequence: TGTGCCACCAGTGATGAGGCAGACGGGTACGAGCAGTACTTC. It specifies CATSDEADGYEQYF.